This paragraph covers one T cell receptor (beta chain) sequence. The sample belongs to a study of cytomegalovirus exposure and HLA in healthy donors. PCR used 60 Vbeta primers and 13 Jbeta primers. Method: immunoSEQ multiplex PCR; TCRdb's copy keeps in-frame clones and lacks some. The table shows approximately 110,000 clones, with over 65% occurring only once. V lost 3 bases and J lost 4, with 9 bases in between. The CDR3 consists of 14 residues. Looked up from germline, CDR1 is LNHDA and CDR2 is SQIVND (reference sequence). The gene calls are TRBV19 and TRBJ1-4, with D possibly being TRBD1 (5 bases). The receptor was derived from a woman younger than 35 in good health and CMV-seronegative. Sequenced material: PBMCs. Here the CDR3 reads CASSIPQVNEKLFF. The CDR3 nucleotides are TGTGCCAGTAGTATCCCACAGGTTAATGAAAAACTGTTTTTT.